One sample yielded the 8 T cell receptor beta chains listed below, sequenced in a study of blood T cells in healthy people across ages. A second PCR of 7 to 11 cycles used a sample-barcoded 5' primer and a J-beta primer mix. In TCRdb, the 5' RACE reads were re-called with MiXCR into one record per CDR3 protein. This table has approximately 800,000 distinct CDR3 sequences, 62% appearing once. The material sequenced was blood. All receptors derive from a young man in good health.

The chain has TRBV20-1 and TRBJ2-7, with 9 bases that match TRBD1. From germline, CDR1 is DFQATT and CDR2 SNEGSKA (reference sequence). V lost 5 bases to trimming and J lost 0 bases; unmatched junction nucleotides: 5. This CDR3 has 14 residues. The DNA of the CDR3 is TGCAGTGCTGGGGACAGGGCCCTCTCCTACGAGCAGTACTTC. Amino acids: CSAGDRALSYEQYF.

The V call is TRBV21-1, the J call TRBJ2-4. TRBV21-1 is a recognized pseudogene. The CDR3 totals 14 residues. The CDR3 is CASKTQLAKNIQYF. In DNA, the CDR3 is TGTGCCAGCAAGACCCAGCTAGCCAAAAACATTCAGTACTTC.

Concerning this clonotype itself: At one end, the junction sequence differs from germline, possibly due to a read error. The chain uses TRBV6-2 or TRBV6-3 and TRBJ2-2, with D possibly TRBD2 on 5 matching bases. CDR1 is MNHEY and CDR2 is SVGEGT in the germline V gene. The CDR3 sequence is 13 residues long. CDR3 sequence reads: CASRGSSTGEPFF. CDR3 nucleotide sequence: TGTGCCAGCAGAGGCTCTTCCACCGGGGAGCCGTTTTTT.

On this clonotype: Being one base from a much bigger clone, this may be a read error. V and J are TRBV5-1 and TRBJ1-1; the D is unclear. CDR1 SGHRS and CDR2 YFSETQ come from the germline V gene. Between the trimmed V and J ends, which lost 4 bases and 10 bases, there was a span of 11 bases. CDR3 length: 11 amino acids. DNA for the CDR3: TGCGCCAGCAGCGACGCCCAGAGAGCTTTCTTT. Residues: CASSDAQRAFF.

The chain employs TRBV4-3 and TRBJ1-4; TRBD1 matches at 7 bases. V gave up 0 bases and J gave up 8 bases; unmatched junction bases: 6. Germline CDR1 and CDR2: LGHNA and YSLEER. The CDR3 runs to 15 residues. The CDR3, as DNA: TGCGCCAGCAGCCAAGATTACGCAGGGGGAGAAAAACTGTTTTTT. Translating it yields CASSQDYAGGEKLFF.

In nucleotides, the CDR3 is TGTGCCAGCAACCGAGCCGGGACAGGGTTCATCGAGCAGTACTTC. Its translation: CASNRAGTGFIEQYF. The chain employs TRBV7-2 and TRBJ2-7; 9 nucleotides line up with TRBD1. The CDR3 is made up of 15 amino acids. Unmatched junction bases numbered 13, after V lost 7 bases and J lost 6 bases. Germline CDR1 SGHTA, CDR2 FQGNSA.

The gene calls are TRBV11-2 and TRBJ2-5, with 9 positions matching TRBD1. With the DNA end fitting TRBJ2-7 better, the J assignment may be wrong. CDR3 length equals 15 residues. The germline CDR1 and CDR2 sequences are SGHAT and FQNNGV. The CDR3 reads CASSLDYRGPGEQYF. CDR3 sequence (DNA): TGTGCCAGCAGCTTAGATTACAGGGGGCCGGGCGAGCAGTACTTC.

This chain links TRBV7-2 with TRBJ1-2; 7 nucleotides align to TRBD1. Germline-derived CDR1 and CDR2 are SGHTA and FQGNSA. The CDR3 runs to 13 residues. Germline trimming cut 5 bases from V and 5 bases from J; bases unmatched to any gene: 5. The CDR3 region is CASSRPGGYGYTF. The CDR3 nucleotides read TGTGCCAGCAGCCGACCAGGGGGGTATGGCTACACCTTC.